Listed below are T cell receptor beta chains from one sample, sequenced in a study of human T cells and chemical hapten exposure. From the RACE reads, TCRdb called clonotypes with MiXCR, one entry per CDR3 protein. The data show roughly 100,000 distinct CDR3 sequences, about 10% seen once. The sequenced sample consisted of whole blood. All receptors come from a female donor in good health. Some clones in this sample may be carry-over from other donors' samples. Both conserved end residues are part of each CDR3. A D gene is named only where the DNA matches it firmly. Size tells how often a clone was seen (once, few, many) or the class of an expanded clone, and some rows leave it out.

j_call clone_size v_call d_call cdr3_aa cdr3_nt
TRBJ1-5 once TRBV28 . CAGSLSGADNQPQHF TGTGCCGGCAGTTTATCAGGGGCGGATAATCAGCCCCAGCATTTT
TRBJ1-1 . TRBV18 TRBD1 CASSHTARTGSMNTEAFF TGTGCCAGCTCACACACTGCTCGGACAGGATCCATGAACACTGAAGCTTTCTTT
TRBJ2-7 . TRBV28 . CVSSQQGYEQYF TGTGTCAGCAGCCAACAGGGCTACGAGCAGTACTTC
TRBJ2-3 few TRBV7-9 . CASSVPGTPTQYF TGTGCCAGCAGCGTACCGGGGACCCCTACGCAGTATTTT
TRBJ2-1 many TRBV6-2/TRBV6-3 TRBD2 CASSYSSGRNEQFF TGTGCCAGCAGTTACTCTAGCGGGAGGAATGAGCAGTTCTTC
TRBJ2-7 . TRBV5-4 . CASSGWGLASSENEQYF TGTGCCAGCAGCGGGTGGGGACTTGCCTCTTCTGAAAACGAGCAGTACTTC
TRBJ1-2 few TRBV6-4 . CASWGGAGGYTF TGTGCCAGCTGGGGGGGGGCCGGAGGCTACACCTTC
TRBJ2-3 . TRBV5-4 TRBD1 CASRGTGRGADTQYF TGTGCCAGCAGAGGGACAGGGAGAGGAGCAGATACGCAGTATTTT
TRBJ2-2 many TRBV5-4 TRBD2 CASTTLAGVLAGELFF TGTGCCAGCACCACTCTAGCGGGAGTCCTAGCCGGGGAGCTGTTTTTT
TRBJ2-3 . TRBV20-1 . CSATSLLGTDTQYF TGCAGTGCTACTAGTCTTTTGGGCACAGATACGCAGTATTTT
TRBJ2-3 many TRBV29-1 . CSVDADTQYF TGCAGCGTTGATGCAGATACGCAGTATTTT
TRBJ2-1 few TRBV5-1 . CASNREGPYEQFF TGCGCCAGCAATAGAGAGGGCCCGTATGAGCAGTTCTTC
TRBJ1-2 . TRBV7-2 . CASSYRYTPYGYTF TGTGCCAGCAGTTATAGGTACACCCCCTATGGCTACACCTTC
TRBJ2-7 many TRBV28 TRBD2 CASSFRASGIYEQYF TGTGCCAGCAGTTTTCGGGCTAGCGGGATCTACGAGCAGTACTTC
TRBJ1-2 . TRBV7-2 . CASSPRRYGYTF TGTGCCAGCAGCCCAAGGAGATATGGCTACACCTTC
TRBJ2-1 many TRBV2 . CASRQANNEQFF TGTGCCAGCAGGCAGGCGAACAATGAGCAGTTCTTC
TRBJ2-2 few TRBV9 TRBD2 CASSVDLAGVAIGELFF TGTGCCAGCAGCGTAGATCTCGCGGGAGTGGCAATCGGGGAGCTGTTTTTT
TRBJ1-1 few TRBV5-1 TRBD1 CASSSQDRGQVEAFF TGCGCCAGCAGCTCGCAGGACAGGGGGCAGGTAGAGGCTTTCTTT
TRBJ2-1 . TRBV3-1 TRBD2 CASSQGIAGDNEQFF TGTGCCAGCAGCCAAGGTATAGCGGGGGATAATGAGCAGTTCTTC
TRBJ2-1 . TRBV6-5 . CASRSFLNEQFF TGTGCCAGCAGATCATTCCTCAATGAGCAGTTCTTC
TRBJ2-6 . TRBV5-1 . CASSLAGLSGANVLTF TGCGCCAGCAGCTTGGCTGGCCTTTCTGGGGCCAACGTCCTGACTTTC
TRBJ2-7 few TRBV28 TRBD2 CASSLGSREGPEQYF TGTGCCAGCAGTTTAGGGTCGAGGGAGGGCCCCGAGCAGTACTTC
TRBJ2-7 few TRBV6-1 TRBD1 CASSEGAGTGSGEQYF TGTGCCAGCAGTGAAGGTGCCGGGACAGGGTCGGGCGAGCAGTACTTC
TRBJ2-1 . TRBV19 TRBD2 CASSYGTSVYNEQFF TGTGCCAGTAGTTACGGGACTAGCGTCTACAATGAGCAGTTCTTC
TRBJ1-5 . TRBV30 . CAFNRGNQPQHF TGTGCCTTTAACAGGGGCAATCAGCCCCAGCATTTT
TRBJ2-3 . TRBV5-1 TRBD2 CASSLGRLAGDSDTQYF TGCGCCAGCAGCTTGGGTCGACTAGCGGGAGACTCAGATACGCAGTATTTT
TRBJ2-5 many TRBV7-8 . CASSLEWTEETQYF TGTGCCAGCAGCTTAGAGTGGACAGAAGAGACCCAGTACTTC
TRBJ2-1 . TRBV7-9 . CASSLTPRGHNEQFF TGTGCCAGCAGCTTGACCCCCCGGGGTCATAATGAGCAGTTCTTC
TRBJ1-2 . TRBV6-5 . CASKSDMDHGYTF TGTGCCAGCAAATCCGATATGGACCATGGCTACACCTTC
TRBJ1-2 few TRBV12-3/TRBV12-4 TRBD1 CASSPGTGNYGYTF TGTGCCAGCAGCCCTGGGACAGGCAACTATGGCTACACCTTC
TRBJ2-2 . TRBV9 . CASSVESTNTGELFF TGTGCCAGCAGCGTAGAAAGCACGAACACCGGGGAGCTGTTTTTT
TRBJ2-7 . TRBV29-1 . CSVVQYPYEQYF TGCAGCGTTGTACAGTACCCCTACGAGCAGTACTTC
TRBJ2-3 . TRBV3-1 . CASSQDLGGTTDTQYF TGTGCCAGCAGCCAAGATCTTGGGGGTACCACCGATACGCAGTATTTT
TRBJ2-7 few TRBV5-1 . CASSGTALEQYF TGCGCCAGCAGTGGGACTGCCCTGGAGCAGTACTTC
TRBJ2-4 many TRBV27 TRBD1 CASSGTQGALNIQYF TGTGCCAGCAGTGGCACTCAGGGGGCCCTAAACATTCAGTACTTC
TRBJ2-2 . TRBV6-2/TRBV6-3 TRBD2 CASRPSAGDMAGELFF TGTGCCAGCAGACCTTCCGCGGGAGATATGGCCGGGGAGCTGTTTTTT
TRBJ2-7 few TRBV1 . CTSSPGTGGTYEQYF TGCACCAGCAGCCCCGGAACGGGGGGGACCTACGAGCAGTACTTC
TRBJ2-2 . TRBV28 . CASSLLSQTGELFF TGTGCCAGCAGTTTATTATCTCAGACCGGGGAGCTGTTTTTT
TRBJ2-4 . TRBV28 . CASSLSSLGAKAKNIQYF TGTGCCAGCAGTCTCTCCAGTTTGGGGGCGAAGGCCAAAAACATTCAGTACTTC
TRBJ2-7 few TRBV5-1 TRBD1 CASSRSRTGNDEQYF TGCGCCAGCAGCCGCTCCCGGACAGGGAACGACGAGCAGTACTTC
TRBJ1-1 . TRBV9 TRBD1 CASSVGDRGEAFF TGTGCCAGCAGCGTAGGGGACAGGGGTGAAGCTTTCTTT
TRBJ2-7 . TRBV6-6 . CASSYSKQGKHEQYF TGTGCCAGCAGTTACTCGAAGCAGGGTAAGCACGAGCAGTACTTC
TRBJ1-4 few TRBV20-1 . CSASTGKVEKLFF TGCAGTGCTTCGACAGGAAAGGTGGAAAAACTGTTTTTT
TRBJ1-2 . TRBV7-6 . CASSLGIMGGGYTF TGTGCCAGCAGCTTAGGGATAATGGGCGGCGGCTACACCTTC
TRBJ1-1 . TRBV9 . CASSVGDGEGNTEAFF TGTGCCAGCAGCGTAGGGGATGGGGAGGGGAACACTGAAGCTTTCTTT
TRBJ2-1 many TRBV9 . CASSAGGDTYNEQFF TGTGCCAGCAGCGCAGGGGGGGACACCTACAATGAGCAGTTCTTC